This T cell receptor beta chain came from a study of blood T cells in healthy people across ages. Through a sample-barcoded 5' primer and a J-beta primer mix, a second PCR was run for about 7 to 12 cycles. Every single cDNA molecule received a tag from a template-switch adaptor with 12 random nucleotides. MiXCR, applied by TCRdb to the 5' RACE reads, yields one record per CDR3 protein. The table has 500,000 to 700,000 distinct CDR3 sequences, roughly 30% seen once; the top ten hold around 16%. Germline V gene data show CDR1 as LGHNA and CDR2 as YSLEER. The V segment lost 4 bases and the J segment 1 base; nucleotides outside the gene matches: 6. This CDR3 contains 15 residues. This clonotype was found many times. Its target is unknown. Findings of the study overall: Any conclusive comparison of naive versus antigen-experienced cells was prevented by using unsorted PBMCs. Significant beta diversity loss was already apparent by age about 42, declining roughly linearly.

This chain links TRBV4-3 with TRBJ1-2; 7 bases match TRBD1. Sequenced sample: blood. The sequence was obtained from a woman older than 75 in good health. DNA for the CDR3: TGCGCCAGCAGCCTCGACGGACAGGATAACTATGGCTACACCTTC. Residues: CASSLDGQDNYGYTF.